These 27 T cell receptor beta chains share one sample of origin, sequenced in a study of cytotoxic CD8 clonotypes in ibrutinib-treated CLL. TCRdb's copy holds only in-frame clones and misses some; the assay was immunoSEQ multiplex PCR. The repertoire holds fewer than 400,000 clones, with under 70% as singletons. Source: PBMCs, taken after 36 months of ibrutinib treatment. These receptors were taken from a human donor with chronic lymphocytic leukemia.

The chain joins TRBV18 to TRBJ2-3; 14 bases agree with TRBD2. V lost 3 bases to trimming and J lost 3 bases; unmatched junction nucleotides: 5. This CDR3 comprises 17 residues. The germline gives CDR1 KGHSH, CDR2 LQKENI. The CDR3 sequence: CASSPRLAGGRTDTQYF. CDR3 nucleotides: TGTGCCAGCTCACCCCGACTAGCGGGGGGGAGGACAGATACGCAGTATTTT.

The chain uses TRBV19 and TRBJ2-1; 9 bases align to TRBD2. V was pared by 4 bases and J by 8 bases, with 6 bases of the junction left unmatched. This CDR3 has 14 amino acids. Germline V gene lookup returns CDR1 LNHDA and CDR2 SQIVND (reference sequence). The CDR3 DNA reads TGTGCCAGTAGTACAGCCGGGACTAGCTATGAGCAGTTCTTC. It encodes CASSTAGTSYEQFF.

This rearrangement joins TRBV28 to TRBJ2-7, with D possibly matching TRBD2 (6 bases). Germline V CDR1 and CDR2: MDHEN, SYDVKM. There are 14 residues in the CDR3. Trimming took off 4 bases at V and 2 bases at J, with 12 bases between the two ends. CDR3 in DNA: TGTGCCAGCAGTTCCCCGGGACTGGCCTACGAGCAGTACTTC. This encodes CASSSPGLAYEQYF. Filled out from reference TRBV28 and TRBJ2-7, the complete variable domain reads DVKVTQSSRYLVKRTGEKVFLECVQDMDHENMFWYRQDPGLGLRLIYFSYDVKMKEKGDIPEGYSVSREKKERFSLILESASTNQTSMYLCASSSPGLAYEQYFGPGTRLTVT.

This chain links TRBV7-9 with TRBJ1-5, with D tentatively TRBD1 (6 bases). The CDR3 sequence is 16 residues long. Germline V CDR1 and CDR2: SEHNR, FQNEAQ (reference sequence). Trimming took off 3 bases at V and 7 bases at J, with 19 bases between the two ends. The CDR3 is CASSFGSPGANQPQHF. The CDR3 DNA sequence: TGTGCCAGCAGCTTCGGATCACCGGGGGCGAACCAGCCCCAGCATTTT.

The rearrangement joins TRBV6-5 to TRBJ2-7; 9 positions agree with TRBD2. Looked up from germline, CDR1 is MNHEY and CDR2 is SVGAGI. The ends lost 2 bases at V and 1 base at J; junction bases unmatched: 3. The CDR3 has 15 amino acids. The CDR3 coding sequence is TGTGCCAGCAGTTACCTGACTAGCGGATCCTACGAGCAGTACTTC. This gives the protein CASSYLTSGSYEQYF.

The J gene is TRBJ2-3, the V gene TRBV29-1; D is undetermined. The CDR3 sequence is 14 residues long. Germline CDR1 reads SQVTM; CDR2 reads ANQGSEA. V dropped 1 base and J dropped 2 bases, with 10 bases sitting between them. The CDR3, as DNA: TGCAGCGTTGAAGGTTTGCGGAACACAGATACGCAGTATTTT. This codes for CSVEGLRNTDTQYF.

Details on this clone: The same CDR3 arises from other DNA sequences in this sample as well. The chain has TRBV19 and TRBJ2-3; no clear D. The CDR3 runs to 13 residues. V lost 5 bases, J lost 2 bases, and 8 bases lay in between. CDR1 LNHDA and CDR2 SQIVND come from the germline V gene (reference sequence). For the CDR3, the DNA is TGTGCCAGTAGTTCCAGTCCCACAGATACGCAGTATTTT. As protein: CASSSSPTDTQYF.

The chain combines TRBV5-6 with TRBJ2-1; perhaps TRBD1 as D (5 bases). The CDR3 is made up of 17 amino acids. Germline CDR1 reads SGHDT; CDR2 reads YYEEEE. Trimming removed 1 base from V and 6 bases from J, with 20 bases in between. CDR3 in amino acids: CASSLSLGPGISNEQFF. CDR3 sequence (DNA): TGTGCCAGCAGCTTGTCCTTGGGTCCAGGGATCAGCAATGAGCAGTTCTTC.

CDR3 nucleotides: TGTGCCAGCAGCTTGCCTACGGTTAATGAGCAGTTCTTC. This encodes CASSLPTVNEQFF. This chain joins TRBV5-6 and TRBJ2-1; no reliable D call. The CDR3 spans 13 residues. CDR1 and CDR2 (germline): SGHDT, YYEEEE. V was clipped by 1 base and J by 7 bases, with 9 bases between them. Filled out from reference TRBV5-6 and TRBJ2-1, the complete variable domain reads DAGVTQSPTHLIKTRGQQVTLRCSPKSGHDTVSWYQQALGQGPQFIFQYYEEEERQRGNFPDRFSGHQFPNYSSELNVNALLLGDSALYLCASSLPTVNEQFFGPGTRLTVL.

This clone was seen only a few times. The CDR3 sequence: CASSFTENTEAFF. The CDR3 DNA is TGTGCCAGCAGCTTTACAGAGAACACTGAAGCTTTCTTT. This chain joins TRBV7-3 and TRBJ1-1; D ambiguous. V shed 3 bases and J shed 1 base, with 6 bases lying between them. CDR3 length equals 13 residues. From germline, CDR1 is SGHTA and CDR2 FQGTGA.

The J gene is TRBJ2-2, the V gene TRBV9; TRBD2 is a possible D gene (5 bases). CDR1 is SGDLS and CDR2 is YYNGEE in the germline V gene. This CDR3 spans 15 amino acids. V was trimmed by 2 bases and J by 3 bases, leaving 11 bases between them. CDR3 bases: TGTGCCAGCAGCGTCGGGGTTCTGGACACCGGGGAGCTGTTTTTT. Its protein product is CASSVGVLDTGELFF.

The chain employs TRBV28 and TRBJ2-5; TRBD2 agrees at 10 bases. The CDR3 consists of 16 residues. Germline V gene lookup returns CDR1 MDHEN and CDR2 SYDVKM. V was pared by 5 bases and J by 7 bases, with 13 bases of the junction left unmatched. DNA of the CDR3: TGTGCCAGCAGTCCTTTCGTGCTAGCGGGAGTTGGGACCCAGTACTTC. As protein: CASSPFVLAGVGTQYF. The full variable domain, with the rest looked up from reference TRBV28 and TRBJ2-5, is DVKVTQSSRYLVKRTGEKVFLECVQDMDHENMFWYRQDPGLGLRLIYFSYDVKMKEKGDIPEGYSVSREKKERFSLILESASTNQTSMYLCASSPFVLAGVGTQYFGPGTRLLVL.

The chain has TRBV5-4 and TRBJ1-2; the match to TRBD1 covers 9 bases. The V gene end was trimmed by 5 bases and the J gene end by 6 bases; junction bases not matched to a gene: 5. CDR3 length: 13 residues. In germline, CDR1 is SGHNT, CDR2 YYREEE (reference sequence). The CDR3 sequence: CASRSDRGDGYTF. Written as DNA, the CDR3 is TGTGCCAGCAGGTCAGACAGGGGGGATGGCTACACCTTC.

The chain uses TRBV10-2 and TRBJ1-5; 10 bases are shared with TRBD1. The germline gives CDR1 WSHSY, CDR2 SAAADI. CDR3 length: 16 amino acids. With 5 bases clipped from V and 4 bases from J, the junction kept 8 bases outside the gene matches. The CDR3 sequence: CASSLIGTGVNQPQHF. The CDR3 region has the DNA TGCGCCAGCAGTTTGATAGGGACAGGGGTTAATCAGCCCCAGCATTTT.

This sequence joins TRBV25-1 and TRBJ2-5; 8 bases match TRBD1. The CDR3 is 18 amino acids. The germline CDR1 and CDR2 sequences are MGHDK and SYGVNS. Unmatched junction bases numbered 13, after V lost 4 bases and J lost 0 bases. This chain's CDR3 is CASSGSGGWPKYQETQYF. DNA for the CDR3: TGTGCCAGCAGTGGATCAGGGGGCTGGCCAAAGTACCAAGAGACCCAGTACTTC.

In its sample, this clone was seen once. The chain recombines TRBV11-2 with TRBJ1-2; maybe TRBD1 (5 bases). Germline-derived CDR1 and CDR2 are SGHAT and FQNNGV. The CDR3 totals 13 residues. With 5 bases removed from V and 10 bases from J, the gap between germline ends came to 17 bases. CDR3 protein: CASSAPRGFYYTF. As DNA, the CDR3 is TGTGCCAGCAGCGCGCCACGGGGCTTCTACTACACCTTC.

On this clone: The sample has other DNA sequences that encode this CDR3 too. The chain couples TRBV9 to TRBJ1-1; maybe TRBD1 (6 bases). This CDR3 spans 15 amino acids. The germline V gene has CDR1 SGDLS and CDR2 YYNGEE. The V and J ends lost 0 bases and 2 bases respectively, with 11 bases between them. CDR3 region: CASSVGGTQNTEAFF. The CDR3 DNA is TGTGCCAGCAGCGTAGGGGGGACACAAAACACTGAAGCTTTCTTT.

This chain joins TRBV6-6 and TRBJ1-6, with 11 nucleotides matching TRBD1. V was pared by 4 bases and J by 12 bases, with 8 bases of the junction left unmatched. The CDR3 length is 15 residues. The germline gives CDR1 MNHNY, CDR2 SVGAGI (reference sequence). The CDR3 DNA follows: TGTGCCAGCAGTTCCCCGGACAGGGGGCGCGGACCCCTCCACTTT. This codes for CASSSPDRGRGPLHF.

This chain joins TRBV15 and TRBJ2-7; TRBD1 aligns across 11 bases. J gave up 2 bases and V 0 bases, and 0 bases lay outside the gene matches. CDR1 LNHNV and CDR2 YYDKDF come from the germline V gene (reference sequence). The CDR3 loop spans 15 amino acids. DNA of the CDR3: TGTGCCACCAGCAGAGAGGGACAGGGGGCCTACGAGCAGTACTTC. It codes for CATSREGQGAYEQYF.

The gene calls are TRBV6-4 and TRBJ2-7; 12 positions match TRBD1. CDR1 is MRHNA, CDR2 SNTAGT, per germline. This CDR3 spans 18 amino acids. V lost 8 bases to trimming and J lost 3 bases; unmatched junction nucleotides: 17. CDR3 protein: CASRPYWDRGREVYEQYF. The CDR3 DNA reads as TGTGCCAGCCGTCCTTATTGGGACAGGGGGCGGGAGGTCTACGAGCAGTACTTC.

The chain employs TRBV29-1 and TRBJ2-5; D might be TRBD1 (6 bases). This CDR3 is 12 amino acids long. Germline CDR1 SQVTM, CDR2 ANQGSEA. V dropped 3 bases and J dropped 4 bases, with 9 bases sitting between them. The DNA of the CDR3 is TGCAGCGTTGAGGTAGGGGGAGAGACCCAGTACTTC. It yields the protein CSVEVGGETQYF.

The chain links TRBV29-1 to TRBJ1-4; D unresolved. The CDR3 extends over 10 amino acids. Per germline, CDR1 SQVTM and CDR2 ANQGSEA. The V and J ends lost 4 bases and 8 bases respectively, with 5 bases between them. CDR3 loop: CSVGTEKLFF. The CDR3 region has the DNA TGCAGCGTTGGTACCGAAAAACTGTTTTTT.

The CDR3: CASSEDRDSYEQYF. CDR3 coding DNA: TGTGCCAGCAGTGAGGACAGGGACTCCTACGAGCAGTACTTC. This rearrangement joins TRBV2 to TRBJ2-7; 8 bases match TRBD1. CDR1 SNHLY and CDR2 FYNNEI come from the germline V gene. The CDR3 spans 14 residues. Losses at the gene ends were 3 bases for V and 0 bases for J; bases not matched to a gene: 1.

The rearrangement uses TRBV19 and TRBJ2-7, with D possibly being TRBD2 (5 bases). Between the trimmed V and J ends, which lost 6 bases and 2 bases, there was a span of 8 bases. The CDR3 consists of 12 residues. Germline CDR1 is LNHDA and CDR2 is SQIVND (reference sequence). The CDR3 protein is CASSRGPYEQYF. The DNA of the CDR3 is TGTGCCAGTAGCCGGGGTCCCTACGAGCAGTACTTC.

This chain uses TRBV6-5 with TRBJ2-1; no clear D gene. The V and J ends lost 2 bases and 0 bases respectively, with 8 bases between them. CDR1 is MNHEY and CDR2 is SVGAGI in the germline V gene. This CDR3 is built from 15 residues. CDR3 amino acids: CASSYRWSSYNEQFF. CDR3 in DNA: TGTGCCAGCAGTTACCGATGGAGCTCCTACAATGAGCAGTTCTTC.

The V and J genes are TRBV5-6 and TRBJ1-1; possibly TRBD1 for D (6 bases). CDR1 is SGHDT, CDR2 YYEEEE, per germline. Trimming removed 1 base at V and 5 bases at J, with 12 bases between. CDR3 length: 14 amino acids. The CDR3 coding sequence is TGTGCCAGCAGCTTGTGGGGGGCGCGGACTGAAGCTTTCTTT. It encodes CASSLWGARTEAFF.

The rearrangement joins TRBV6-1 to TRBJ1-3, with D unresolved. The CDR3 is 13 amino acids. V gave up 4 bases and J gave up 2 bases, with 6 bases separating them. Per the germline V gene, CDR1 is MNHNS and CDR2 is SASEGT. The DNA of the CDR3 is TGTGCCAGCAGTGCAATCGCTGGAAACACCATATATTTT. It yields the protein CASSAIAGNTIYF.